This entry lists 14 T cell receptor beta chains sequenced from one sample in a study of early T cells in non-severe SARS-CoV-2 infection. TCRdb called the 5' RACE reads again in MiXCR, with one record for every CDR3 protein. The sample has roughly 63,000 distinct CDR3 sequences; 13% are singletons. Sequenced input: whole blood. All receptors come from an adult who was a healthcare worker with PCR-confirmed SARS-CoV-2 infection or an uninfected control (not recorded which).

Many counts were recorded for this clonotype. The chain links TRBV7-2 to TRBJ2-1; 13 bases align to TRBD2. V shed 5 bases and J 9 bases; nucleotides not matched to a gene: 7. The CDR3 runs 15 residues. Germline lookup yields CDR1 SGHTA and CDR2 FQGNSA. DNA of the CDR3: TGTGCCAGCAGCCAGACTAGCGGGGGGATTAGTGAGCAGTTCTTC. Encoded protein: CASSQTSGGISEQFF.

The chain couples TRBV3-1 to TRBJ1-1; D is uncertain. Germline lookup yields CDR1 LGHDT and CDR2 YNNKEL (reference sequence). This CDR3 is 12 amino acids long. V lost 1 base, J lost 10 bases, and 10 bases lay in between. The CDR3 region is CASSQGRLGAFF. The CDR3 nucleotides read TGTGCCAGCAGCCAAGGACGTCTAGGAGCTTTCTTT.

This chain uses TRBV7-9 with TRBJ2-7, with TRBD1 matching over 8 bases. The CDR3 spans 15 residues. Trimming cost V 1 base and J 2 bases; bases outside gene matches: 4. From germline, CDR1 is SEHNR and CDR2 FQNEAQ (reference sequence). CDR3 sequence (DNA): TGTGCCAGCAGCTTAGGCGTCAGGGGGCCCTACGAGCAGTACTTC. Encoded protein: CASSLGVRGPYEQYF.

This clonotype came up a few times. The chain carries TRBV6-2 or TRBV6-3 and TRBJ2-2; 8 nucleotides line up with TRBD2. Germline values: CDR1 MNHEY, CDR2 SVGEGT. The CDR3 has 16 residues. Germline trimming cut 10 bases from V and 0 bases from J; bases unmatched to any gene: 10. The DNA for the CDR3 is TGTGCCACAGCGCCGGGAGGGGACGCGAACACCGGGGAGCTGTTTTTT. Amino acid sequence: CATAPGGDANTGELFF.

The chain has TRBV2 and TRBJ2-5; D unresolved. Germline V lookup: CDR1 SNHLY, CDR2 FYNNEI. The CDR3 sequence is 11 residues long. V was shortened by 6 bases and J by 3 bases, with 5 bases between the two germline ends. The DNA for the CDR3 is TGTGCCAGCAGGACCGAAGAGACCCAGTACTTC. Amino acids: CASRTEETQYF.

The V call is TRBV7-3, the J call TRBJ2-1; D possibly corresponds to TRBD2 (6 bases). V was shortened by 2 bases and J by 4 bases, with 9 bases between the two germline ends. This CDR3 is 14 amino acids long. CDR1 and CDR2 (germline): SGHTA, FQGTGA. The CDR3 sequence is CASSLSGDYNEQFF. The CDR3 bases are TGTGCCAGCAGCTTATCGGGGGATTACAATGAGCAGTTCTTC.

This clonotype was observed a few times. The V and J genes are TRBV2 and TRBJ2-3; 9 bases are a match to TRBD2. CDR3 length: 15 amino acids. In germline, CDR1 is SNHLY, CDR2 FYNNEI. Losses at the gene ends were 3 bases for V and 2 bases for J; bases not matched to a gene: 3. The CDR3 loop reads CASSDLAGDTDTQYF. For the CDR3, the DNA is TGTGCCAGCAGTGACTTAGCGGGGGACACAGATACGCAGTATTTT.

This clonotype has ten or more counts. The V and J genes are TRBV7-6 and TRBJ2-5, with D perhaps matching TRBD1 (6 bases). CDR1 is SGHVS and CDR2 is FNYEAQ in the germline V gene. V lost 5 bases to trimming and J lost 6 bases, with 13 bases between them. This CDR3 is built from 13 residues. Here the CDR3 reads CASSPTGMKTQYF. CDR3 nucleotide sequence: TGTGCCAGCAGCCCAACAGGGATGAAGACCCAGTACTTC.

The chain is built from TRBV6-6 and TRBJ2-7, with TRBD2 identical over 8 bases. The CDR3 is made up of 12 amino acids. CDR1 is MNHNY and CDR2 is SVGAGI in the germline V gene (reference sequence). The V segment lost 8 bases and the J segment 3 bases; nucleotides outside the gene matches: 3. CDR3 nucleotide sequence: TGTGCCAGCCGGGGGGGGGACTACGAGCAGTACTTC. Protein sequence: CASRGGDYEQYF.

This clonotype was counted only a few times. The rearrangement uses TRBV7-2 and TRBJ2-1, with 9 bases matching TRBD1. Germline V CDR1 and CDR2: SGHTA, FQGNSA. CDR3 length equals 16 residues. Trimming took 5 bases from V and 0 from J; bases not matched to a gene: 5. DNA for the CDR3: TGTGCCAGCAGCAAGACAGGGGGAAGCTCCTACAATGAGCAGTTCTTC. Its translation is CASSKTGGSSYNEQFF.

This clonotype was seen ten or more times. The gene calls are TRBV7-9 and TRBJ2-3, with 10 bases identical to TRBD2. The CDR3 sequence is 16 residues long. Per the germline V gene, CDR1 is SEHNR and CDR2 is FQNEAQ (reference sequence). Trimming cost V 4 bases and J 5 bases; bases outside gene matches: 9. CDR3: CASSSAGTSDGDTQYF. CDR3 sequence (DNA): TGTGCCAGCAGCTCCGCCGGGACTAGCGACGGAGATACGCAGTATTTT.

This clonotype was seen more than once but under ten times. The CDR3: CASSVEGQGTDTQYF. The DNA of the CDR3 is TGTGCCAGCAGCGTAGAGGGCCAGGGCACAGATACGCAGTATTTT. V is TRBV9 and J is TRBJ2-3; D remains unclear. V was shortened by 0 bases and J by 1 base, with 9 bases between the two germline ends. The CDR3 is 15 residues long. Germline V gene sequence: CDR1 SGDLS, CDR2 YYNGEE.

This clonotype was observed a few times. The chain links TRBV27 to TRBJ2-2, with D maybe TRBD1 (5 bases). CDR1 MNHEY and CDR2 SMNVEV come from the germline V gene (reference sequence). This CDR3 is built from 17 residues. V was trimmed by 2 bases and J by 5 bases, leaving 18 bases between them. CDR3 amino acids: CASSLAPGLLITGELFF. Here the CDR3 DNA reads TGTGCCAGCAGTTTAGCCCCAGGGTTGTTGATTACCGGGGAGCTGTTTTTT.

This clonotype occurred a few times. V gene TRBV12-3 or TRBV12-4 combines with J gene TRBJ2-2; D is unclear. Trimming took off 6 bases at V and 7 bases at J, with 6 bases between the two ends. The CDR3 has 11 amino acids. The CDR3 DNA follows: TGTGCCAGCAGCCAGCTCGGGGAGCTGTTTTTT. As protein: CASSQLGELFF.